This T cell receptor beta chain was documented in a study of blood T cell repertoires in COVID-19. Generated by immunoSEQ multiplex PCR, the TCRdb table keeps only in-frame clones and is missing some. The sample holds about 120,000 clones, more than 60% seen once. Losses at the gene ends were 1 base for V and 2 bases for J; bases not matched to a gene: 16. The CDR3 contains 20 residues. The germline CDR1 and CDR2 sequences are SQVTM and ANQGSEA. The sample taken for sequencing was peripheral blood. The chain couples TRBV29-1 to TRBJ2-3; 12 bases map to TRBD2. The TCR was taken from a man between 65 and 79 years old with acute or convalescent COVID-19. The CDR3 region is CSVEVRGLAGGLRFTDTQYF. The CDR3 region has the DNA TGCAGCGTTGAAGTCCGTGGGCTAGCGGGAGGGTTACGATTCACAGATACGCAGTATTTT.